These T cell receptor beta chains were read from a single sample in a study of T cells after posttransplantation cyclophosphamide. The method was immunoSEQ multiplex PCR; TCRdb's version includes in-frame clones alone and lacks a portion of them. The sample carries about 52,000 clones, 90% to 95% recorded once. The sequencing sample was made of PBMCs. The receptors derive from a woman aged 25 to 45 in good health and a related stem cell transplant donor. The CDR3 runs from the conserved cysteine through the conserved F or W. D genes are given only for firm matches. Not every row has a clone size; where given, it reads once, few, many or a size class.

cdr3_length	v_call	clone_size	d_call	j_call	cdr3_aa	cdr3_nt
17	TRBV2	-	TRBD2	TRBJ2-1	CASSEEGLAVSYNEQFF	TGTGCCAGCAGTGAAGAGGGACTAGCGGTTTCCTACAATGAGCAGTTCTTC
13	TRBV5-8	-	-	TRBJ1-1	CASSLQINTEAFF	TGTGCCAGCAGCTTGCAGATTAACACTGAAGCTTTCTTT
18	TRBV11-3	-	-	TRBJ1-6	CASSLDLRYYSYNSPLHF	TGTGCCAGCAGCTTAGATCTGAGGTATTACTCCTATAATTCACCCCTCCACTTT
15	TRBV28	-	TRBD1	TRBJ1-4	CASSSYRGGNEKLFF	TGTGCCAGCAGTTCCTACAGGGGTGGTAATGAAAAACTGTTTTTT
13	TRBV27	-	-	TRBJ2-7	CASSLSRGHEQYF	TGTGCCAGCAGTTTATCGAGAGGGCACGAGCAGTACTTC
13	TRBV6-6	-	-	TRBJ1-6	CASSYSRDSPLHF	TGTGCCAGCAGTTACTCGAGGGATTCACCCCTCCACTTT
15	TRBV7-3	-	TRBD2	TRBJ2-5	CASSFSGGLGETQYF	TGTGCCAGCAGTTTTAGCGGGGGTTTGGGAGAGACCCAGTACTTC
14	TRBV5-1	-	TRBD1	TRBJ1-1	CASSWTGSITEAFF	TGCGCCAGCAGCTGGACAGGGTCGATCACTGAAGCTTTCTTT
15	TRBV4-2	-	-	TRBJ1-2	CASSQDPGEVGGYTF	TGTGCCAGCAGCCAGGACCCGGGGGAAGTTGGTGGCTACACCTTC
11	TRBV4-3	-	-	TRBJ2-1	CASRGGNEQFF	TGCGCCAGCAGGGGGGGCAATGAGCAGTTCTTC
12	TRBV10-3	-	-	TRBJ2-7	CATSGQSYEQYF	TGTGCCACCTCTGGACAGTCCTACGAGCAGTACTTC
16	TRBV5-6	-	TRBD2	TRBJ2-1	CASSSLADFIRNEQFF	TGTGCCAGCAGCTCACTAGCGGATTTTATCCGCAATGAGCAGTTCTTC
14	TRBV19	-	-	TRBJ1-5	CASSMTAGNQPQHF	TGTGCCAGTAGTATGACGGCAGGAAATCAGCCCCAGCATTTT
14	TRBV10-3	-	TRBD1	TRBJ1-1	CAIREGQENTEAFF	TGTGCCATCAGGGAGGGACAGGAGAACACTGAAGCTTTCTTT
15	TRBV6-6	-	TRBD1	TRBJ1-5	CASSYSTGASQPQHF	TGTGCCAGCAGTTACTCGACAGGGGCGAGTCAGCCCCAGCATTTT
14	TRBV7-8	-	-	TRBJ2-5	CASATAATQEAQYF	TGTGCCAGCGCCACGGCGGCTACACAAGAGGCCCAGTACTTC
14	TRBV7-9	-	-	TRBJ1-3	CASSLSISGNTIYF	TGTGCCAGCAGCTTATCTATATCTGGAAACACCATATATTTT
13	TRBV5-1	-	-	TRBJ1-1	CASSVQDNTEAFF	TGCGCCAGCAGCGTTCAGGATAACACTGAAGCTTTCTTT
15	TRBV28	-	TRBD1	TRBJ1-5	CASSSGQGGNQPQHF	TGTGCCAGCAGTTCGGGACAGGGTGGGAATCAGCCCCAGCATTTT
21	TRBV6-1	-	TRBD1	TRBJ2-6	CASSEDGTGDFLRSGANVLTF	TGTGCCAGCAGTGAAGACGGGACAGGGGATTTTTTGAGATCTGGGGCCAACGTCCTGACTTTC
19	TRBV28	-	TRBD1	TRBJ1-2	CASSAPGQGILLGAYGYTF	TGTGCCAGCAGTGCCCCGGGACAGGGGATCTTACTAGGTGCCTATGGCTACACCTTC
11	TRBV6-5	-	-	TRBJ2-1	CASSRHDEQFF	TGTGCCAGCAGTAGACATGATGAGCAGTTCTTC
15	TRBV6-5	-	TRBD1	TRBJ1-2	CASSYGRQGYVGYTF	TGTGCCAGCAGTTACGGTAGACAGGGATACGTCGGCTACACCTTC
12	TRBV19	-	-	TRBJ1-6	CASSRWGDPLHF	TGTGCCAGTAGTAGATGGGGGGATCCCCTCCACTTT
14	TRBV10-2	once	TRBD2	TRBJ2-7	CASSPRGVSYEQYF	TGCGCCAGCAGCCCACGGGGGGTCTCCTACGAGCAGTACTTC
16	TRBV27	few	-	TRBJ2-3	CASSPSGGTGTDTQYF	TGTGCCAGCAGTCCGTCGGGCGGGACTGGCACAGATACGCAGTATTTT
13	TRBV5-6	-	TRBD1	TRBJ2-4	CASRGQGETIQYF	TGTGCCAGCAGGGGACAGGGGGAGACCATTCAGTACTTC
16	TRBV18	-	TRBD1	TRBJ1-6	CASSLGQGAWNSPLHF	TGTGCCAGCTCACTCGGACAGGGGGCTTGGAATTCACCCCTCCACTTT
15	TRBV27	-	TRBD1	TRBJ2-7	CASSLLQGASYEQYF	TGTGCCAGCAGTTTACTACAGGGGGCCTCCTACGAGCAGTACTTC
15	TRBV7-2	-	TRBD2	TRBJ2-2	CASSATSGGTGELFF	TGTGCCAGCAGCGCGACTAGCGGGGGAACCGGGGAGCTGTTTTTT
15	TRBV11-2	-	TRBD1	TRBJ2-3	CASSTGTGASFTQYF	TGTGCCAGCAGCACCGGGACAGGGGCGTCATTTACGCAGTATTTT
14	TRBV7-6	-	TRBD1	TRBJ1-2	CASSPGQGVDGYTF	TGTGCCAGCAGCCCCGGACAGGGGGTCGATGGCTACACCTTC
12	TRBV7-6	-	TRBD1	TRBJ1-1	CASSSDRTEAFF	TGTGCCAGCAGCTCGGACAGGACTGAAGCTTTCTTT
16	TRBV5-4	-	-	TRBJ1-6	CASSFRRVRTNSPLHF	TGTGCCAGCAGCTTCCGCCGGGTGCGAACTAATTCACCCCTCCACTTT
15	TRBV7-6	-	TRBD1	TRBJ1-2	CASSSTQGANYGYTF	TGTGCCAGCAGCTCCACCCAGGGGGCAAACTATGGCTACACCTTC
14	TRBV2	-	TRBD1	TRBJ1-5	CASRGTGGNQPQHF	TGTGCCAGCAGGGGGACAGGAGGCAATCAGCCCCAGCATTTT
15	TRBV28	-	-	TRBJ1-1	CASSFTSSTVTEAFF	TGTGCCAGCAGTTTCACATCGTCGACAGTCACTGAAGCTTTCTTT
17	TRBV21-1	-	-	TRBJ1-4	CASSKGSQEHPGGKLFF	TGTGCCAGCAGCAAAGGTTCCCAGGAACACCCAGGGGGAAAACTGTTTTTT
14	TRBV7-2	-	-	TRBJ1-4	CASSLDRSNEKLFF	TGTGCCAGCAGTTTGGACAGATCTAATGAAAAACTGTTTTTT
14	TRBV9	-	TRBD2	TRBJ2-7	CASSVSSGGYEQYF	TGTGCCAGCAGCGTTTCTAGCGGGGGTTACGAGCAGTACTTC
14	TRBV6-5	-	-	TRBJ1-1	CASSSTARRPEAFF	TGTGCCAGCAGTTCCACGGCGCGGCGGCCTGAAGCTTTCTTT
16	TRBV29-1	-	TRBD1	TRBJ1-1	CSVGGRQGRGSTEAFF	TGCAGCGTGGGGGGCCGACAGGGACGAGGGAGCACTGAAGCTTTCTTT
14	TRBV4-1	-	-	TRBJ1-1	CASSQRGENTEAFF	TGCGCCAGCAGCCAAAGAGGAGAGAACACTGAAGCTTTCTTT
14	TRBV9	-	-	TRBJ2-7	CASSVVGSSYEQYF	TGTGCCAGCAGCGTAGTGGGGAGCTCCTACGAGCAGTACTTC
14	TRBV7-2	-	TRBD1	TRBJ1-2	CASSLGQGASGYTF	TGTGCCAGCAGCTTAGGACAGGGGGCGAGTGGCTACACCTTC